This T cell receptor (beta chain) was recorded in a study of OX40 agonist ivuxolimab in advanced cancers. The wider study: Administration of intravenous ivuxolimab to patients occurred every 2 weeks at 0.01 to 10 mg/kg. Eligibility admitted prior anti-PD-1, anti-PD-L1 or anti-CTLA-4 therapy; roughly 39% had some. Study-wide findings and caveats: Researchers report that CD8+ T cells had, on average, more expanded clones than CD4+.

Sequencing used immunoSEQ multiplex PCR; TCRdb keeps in-frame clones, though not all of them. The table has roughly 11,000 clones, around 74% seen once. The CDR3 consists of 15 residues. V was clipped by 1 base and J by 1 base, with 11 bases between them. CDR1 is SGHNT, CDR2 YENEEA, per germline. Points on this clone: Its target is unknown.

The receptor was derived from an adult with an advanced solid tumor such as melanoma, head and neck, liver or kidney cancer. The chain links TRBV11-3 to TRBJ2-7; no clear D gene. Sequencing used CD4+ or CD8+ T cells sorted from blood, obtained in a trial of the OX40 agonist ivuxolimab. The CDR3 spells CASSLAIPGSYEQYV. In DNA, the CDR3 is TGTGCCAGCAGCTTAGCTATCCCCGGATCCTACGAGCAGTACGTC.